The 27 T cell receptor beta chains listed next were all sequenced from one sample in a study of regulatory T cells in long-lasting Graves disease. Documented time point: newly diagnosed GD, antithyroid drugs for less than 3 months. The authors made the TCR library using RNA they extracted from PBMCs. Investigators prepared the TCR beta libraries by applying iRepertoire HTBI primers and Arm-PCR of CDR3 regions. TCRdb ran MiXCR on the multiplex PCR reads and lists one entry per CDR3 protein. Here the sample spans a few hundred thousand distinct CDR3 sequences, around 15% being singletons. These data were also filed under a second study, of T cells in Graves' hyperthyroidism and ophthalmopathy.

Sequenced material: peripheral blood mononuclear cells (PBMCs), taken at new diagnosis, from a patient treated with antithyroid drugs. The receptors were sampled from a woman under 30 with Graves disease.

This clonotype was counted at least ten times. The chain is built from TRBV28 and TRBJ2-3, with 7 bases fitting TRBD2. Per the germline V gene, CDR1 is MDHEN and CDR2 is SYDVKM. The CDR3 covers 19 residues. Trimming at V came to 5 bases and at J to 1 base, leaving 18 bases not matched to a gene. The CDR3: CASSPIDLRTSVGTDTQYF. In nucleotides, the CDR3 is TGTGCCAGCAGTCCCATAGACCTTCGGACTAGTGTCGGCACAGATACGCAGTATTTT. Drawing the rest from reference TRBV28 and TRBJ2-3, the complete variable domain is DVKVTQSSRYLVKRTGEKVFLECVQDMDHENMFWYRQDPGLGLRLIYFSYDVKMKEKGDIPEGYSVSREKKERFSLILESASTNQTSMYLCASSPIDLRTSVGTDTQYFGPGTRLTVL.

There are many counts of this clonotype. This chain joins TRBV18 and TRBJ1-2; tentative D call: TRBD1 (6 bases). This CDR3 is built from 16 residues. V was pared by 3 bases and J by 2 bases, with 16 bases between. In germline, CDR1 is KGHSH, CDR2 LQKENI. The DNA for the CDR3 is TGTGCCAGCTCACCCACCACAGGACAGCGAAACTATGGCTACACCTTC. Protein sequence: CASSPTTGQRNYGYTF.

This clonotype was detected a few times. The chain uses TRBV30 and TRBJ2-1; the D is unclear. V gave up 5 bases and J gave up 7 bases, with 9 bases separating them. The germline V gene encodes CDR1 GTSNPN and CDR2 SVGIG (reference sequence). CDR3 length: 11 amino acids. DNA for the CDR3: TGTGCCTGGTATGCCGGGAATGAGCAGTTCTTC. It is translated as CAWYAGNEQFF. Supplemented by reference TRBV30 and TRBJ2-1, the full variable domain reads SQTIHQWPATLVQPVGSPLSLECTVEGTSNPNLYWYRQAAGRGLQLLFYSVGIGQISSEVPQNLSASRPQDRQFILSSKKLLLSDSGFYLCAWYAGNEQFFGPGTRLTVL.

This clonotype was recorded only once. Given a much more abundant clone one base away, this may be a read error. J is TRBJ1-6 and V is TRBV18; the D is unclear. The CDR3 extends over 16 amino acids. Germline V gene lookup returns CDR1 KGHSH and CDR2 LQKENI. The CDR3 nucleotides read TGTGCCAGCTCACCTCTCGGGAGCTCCCATAATTCACCCCTCCACTTT. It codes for CASSPLGSSHNSPLHF.

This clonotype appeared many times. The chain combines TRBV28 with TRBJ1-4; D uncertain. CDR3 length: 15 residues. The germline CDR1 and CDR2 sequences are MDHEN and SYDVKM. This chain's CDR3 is CGTRPRLATNEKLFF. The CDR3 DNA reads TGTGGGACCAGGCCGAGACTCGCAACTAATGAAAAACTGTTTTTT.

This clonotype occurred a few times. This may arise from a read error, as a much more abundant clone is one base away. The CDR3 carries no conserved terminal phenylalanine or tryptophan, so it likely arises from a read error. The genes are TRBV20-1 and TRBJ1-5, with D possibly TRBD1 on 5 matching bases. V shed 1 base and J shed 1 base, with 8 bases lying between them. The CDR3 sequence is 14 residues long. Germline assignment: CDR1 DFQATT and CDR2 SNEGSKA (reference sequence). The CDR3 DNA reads TGCAGTGCTAGAGCAGGGAGCAGCAATCAGCCCCAGCATCTT. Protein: CSARAGSSNQPQHL.

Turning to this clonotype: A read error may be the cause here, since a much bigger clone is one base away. Here the CDR3 DNA reads TGTGCCAGCTCCACCTGCGGGACCTACTCCTACAATGAGCAGTTCTTC. Translation: CASSTCGTYSYNEQFF. V gene TRBV28 combines with J gene TRBJ2-1, with a weak D call TRBD2 (6 bases). Germline CDR1 MDHEN, CDR2 SYDVKM. The CDR3 spans 16 residues. V lost 8 bases and J lost 0, with 17 bases in between.

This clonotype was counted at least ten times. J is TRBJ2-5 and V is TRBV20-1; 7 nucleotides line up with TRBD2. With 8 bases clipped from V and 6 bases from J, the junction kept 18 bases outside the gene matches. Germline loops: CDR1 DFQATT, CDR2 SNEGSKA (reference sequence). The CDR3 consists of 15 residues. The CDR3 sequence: CSCLQRDLPLKTQYF. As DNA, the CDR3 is TGCAGTTGTCTACAGCGGGACCTCCCATTGAAGACCCAGTACTTC.

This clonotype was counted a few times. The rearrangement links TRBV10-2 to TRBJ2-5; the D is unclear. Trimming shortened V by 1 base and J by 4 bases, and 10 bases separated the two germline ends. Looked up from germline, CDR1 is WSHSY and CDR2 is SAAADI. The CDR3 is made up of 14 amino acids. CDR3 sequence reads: CASSELGGRETQYF. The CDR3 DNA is TGCGCCAGCAGTGAGTTGGGTGGGCGAGAGACCCAGTACTTC.

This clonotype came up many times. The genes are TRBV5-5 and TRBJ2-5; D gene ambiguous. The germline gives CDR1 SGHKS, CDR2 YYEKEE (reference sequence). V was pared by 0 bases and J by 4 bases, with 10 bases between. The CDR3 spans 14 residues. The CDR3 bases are TGTGCCAGCAGCTTGGAAGGGTTGGGAGAGACCCAGTACTTC. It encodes CASSLEGLGETQYF.

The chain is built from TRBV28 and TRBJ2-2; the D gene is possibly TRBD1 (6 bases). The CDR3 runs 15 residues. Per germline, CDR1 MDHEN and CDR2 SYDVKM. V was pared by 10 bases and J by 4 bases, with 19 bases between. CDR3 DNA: TGTGCCACCCTCACAGGGATGTGGGGCACCGGGGAGCTGTTTTTT. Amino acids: CATLTGMWGTGELFF.

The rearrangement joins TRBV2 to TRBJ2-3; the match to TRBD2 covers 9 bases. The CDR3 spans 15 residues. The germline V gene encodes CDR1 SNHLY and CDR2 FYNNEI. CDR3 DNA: TGTGCGGGCGGTCGGGCTAGCGGGGTCACAGATACGCAGTATTTT. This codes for CAGGRASGVTDTQYF.

CDR3 nucleotide sequence: TGTGCCAGCAGTTTCGGGACAGGGTCCTCCTACGAGCAGTACTTC. Amino acids: CASSFGTGSSYEQYF. The rearrangement joins TRBV28 to TRBJ2-7, with 9 positions matching TRBD1. Trimming at V came to 3 bases and at J to 0 bases, leaving 3 bases not matched to a gene. CDR1 MDHEN and CDR2 SYDVKM come from the germline V gene. The CDR3 runs 15 residues.

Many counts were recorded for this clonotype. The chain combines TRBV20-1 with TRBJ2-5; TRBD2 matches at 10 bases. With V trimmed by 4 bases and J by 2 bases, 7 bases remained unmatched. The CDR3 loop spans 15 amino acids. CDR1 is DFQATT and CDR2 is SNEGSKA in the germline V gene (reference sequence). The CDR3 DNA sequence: TGCAGTGCTACTGAGACTAGCGGGCGTCAAGAGACCCAGTACTTC. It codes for CSATETSGRQETQYF.

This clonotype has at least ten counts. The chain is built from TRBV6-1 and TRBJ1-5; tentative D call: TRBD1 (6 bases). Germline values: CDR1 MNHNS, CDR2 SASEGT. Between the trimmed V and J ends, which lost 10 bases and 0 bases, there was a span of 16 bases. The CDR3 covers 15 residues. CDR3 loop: CATKDSFNSNQPQHF. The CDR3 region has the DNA TGTGCCACAAAGGACAGTTTTAATAGCAATCAGCCCCAGCATTTT.

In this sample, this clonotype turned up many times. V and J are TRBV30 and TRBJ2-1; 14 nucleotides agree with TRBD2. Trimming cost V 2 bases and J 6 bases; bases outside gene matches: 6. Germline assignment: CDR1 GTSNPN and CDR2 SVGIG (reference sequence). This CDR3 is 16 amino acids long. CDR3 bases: TGTGCCTGGAGTATCAGGGGACTAGCGGGAGCCAATGAGCAGTTCTTC. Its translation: CAWSIRGLAGANEQFF. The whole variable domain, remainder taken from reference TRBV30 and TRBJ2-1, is SQTIHQWPATLVQPVGSPLSLECTVEGTSNPNLYWYRQAAGRGLQLLFYSVGIGQISSEVPQNLSASRPQDRQFILSSKKLLLSDSGFYLCAWSIRGLAGANEQFFGPGTRLTVL.

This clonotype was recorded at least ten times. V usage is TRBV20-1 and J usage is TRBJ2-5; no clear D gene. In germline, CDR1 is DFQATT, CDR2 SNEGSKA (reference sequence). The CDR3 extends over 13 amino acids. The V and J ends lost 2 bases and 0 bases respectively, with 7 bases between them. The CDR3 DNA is TGCAGTGCTAGATCCGAGAACCAAGAGACCCAGTACTTC. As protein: CSARSENQETQYF.

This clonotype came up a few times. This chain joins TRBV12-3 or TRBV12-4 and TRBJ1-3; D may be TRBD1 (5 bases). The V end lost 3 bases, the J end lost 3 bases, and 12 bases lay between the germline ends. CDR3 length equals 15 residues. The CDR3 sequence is CASSFQGLSGNTIYF. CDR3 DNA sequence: TGTGCCAGCAGTTTTCAGGGTCTGAGTGGAAACACCATATATTTT.

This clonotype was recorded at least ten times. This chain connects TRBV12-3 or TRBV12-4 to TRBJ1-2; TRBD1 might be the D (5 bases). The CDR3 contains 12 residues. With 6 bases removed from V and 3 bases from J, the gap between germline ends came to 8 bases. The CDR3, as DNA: TGTGCCAGCAGCCGGGACGACTATGGCTACACCTTC. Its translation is CASSRDDYGYTF.

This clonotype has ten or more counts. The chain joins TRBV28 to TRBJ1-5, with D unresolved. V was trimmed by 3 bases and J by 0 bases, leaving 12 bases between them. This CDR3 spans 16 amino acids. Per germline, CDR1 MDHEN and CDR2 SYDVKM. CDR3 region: CASSLGRNLSNQPQHF. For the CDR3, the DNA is TGTGCCAGCAGTTTGGGCAGGAACCTTAGCAATCAGCCCCAGCATTTT.

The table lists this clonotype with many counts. The CDR3 loop reads CASSYGLGEQYF. The CDR3 DNA reads as TGCGCCAGCAGCTACGGACTAGGCGAGCAGTACTTC. J is TRBJ2-7 and V is TRBV5-1, with 7 bases lining up with TRBD2. CDR1 is SGHRS and CDR2 is YFSETQ in the germline V gene. This CDR3 is 12 amino acids long. Trimming at V came to 3 bases and at J to 6 bases, leaving 3 bases not matched to a gene.

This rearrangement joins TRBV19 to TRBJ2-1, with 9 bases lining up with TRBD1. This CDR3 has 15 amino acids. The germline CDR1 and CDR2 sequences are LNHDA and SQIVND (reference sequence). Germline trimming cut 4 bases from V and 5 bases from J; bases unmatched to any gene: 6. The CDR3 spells CASSKVRDRDNEQFF. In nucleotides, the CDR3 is TGTGCCAGTAGTAAAGTGCGGGACAGGGACAATGAGCAGTTCTTC.

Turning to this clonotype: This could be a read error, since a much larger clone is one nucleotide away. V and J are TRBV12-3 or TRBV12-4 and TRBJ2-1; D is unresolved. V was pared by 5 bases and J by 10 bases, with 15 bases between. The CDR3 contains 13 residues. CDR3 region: CASSDFRSYEQFF. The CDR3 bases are TGTGCCAGCAGTGACTTTAGGAGCTACGAGCAGTTCTTC.

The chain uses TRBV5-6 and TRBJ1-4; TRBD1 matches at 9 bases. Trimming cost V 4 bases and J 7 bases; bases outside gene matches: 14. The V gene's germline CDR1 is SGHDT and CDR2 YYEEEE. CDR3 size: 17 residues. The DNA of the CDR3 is TGTGCCAGCAGCCAAATTGGAATACAGGGGGCGAGTGAAAAACTGTTTTTT. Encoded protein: CASSQIGIQGASEKLFF. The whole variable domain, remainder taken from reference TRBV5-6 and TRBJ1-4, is DAGVTQSPTHLIKTRGQQVTLRCSPKSGHDTVSWYQQALGQGPQFIFQYYEEEERQRGNFPDRFSGHQFPNYSSELNVNALLLGDSALYLCASSQIGIQGASEKLFFGSGTQLSVL.

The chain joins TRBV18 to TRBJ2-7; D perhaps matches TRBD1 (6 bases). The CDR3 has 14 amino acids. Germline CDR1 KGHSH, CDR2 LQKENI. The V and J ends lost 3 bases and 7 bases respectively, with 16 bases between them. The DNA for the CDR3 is TGTGCCAGCTCACCGCTGGGACATGGGAAAGAGCAGTACTTC. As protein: CASSPLGHGKEQYF.

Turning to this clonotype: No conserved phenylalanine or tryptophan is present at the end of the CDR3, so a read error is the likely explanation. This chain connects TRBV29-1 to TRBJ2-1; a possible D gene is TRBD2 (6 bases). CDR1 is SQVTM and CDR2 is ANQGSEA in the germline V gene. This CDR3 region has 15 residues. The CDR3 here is CSHRLGPSAHNEQFL. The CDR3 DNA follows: TGCAGCCACCGCCTCGGGCCTAGCGCCCACAACGAGCAGTTCCTC.

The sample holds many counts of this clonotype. The CDR3 bases are TGTGCCAGCAGTCTCGCCTACTACGAGCAGTACTTC. Translating gives CASSLAYYEQYF. This chain uses TRBV28 with TRBJ2-7; D gene uncertain. This CDR3 has 12 residues. In germline, CDR1 is MDHEN, CDR2 SYDVKM. Deletions cut 5 bases from V and 3 bases from J, with 8 bases between.